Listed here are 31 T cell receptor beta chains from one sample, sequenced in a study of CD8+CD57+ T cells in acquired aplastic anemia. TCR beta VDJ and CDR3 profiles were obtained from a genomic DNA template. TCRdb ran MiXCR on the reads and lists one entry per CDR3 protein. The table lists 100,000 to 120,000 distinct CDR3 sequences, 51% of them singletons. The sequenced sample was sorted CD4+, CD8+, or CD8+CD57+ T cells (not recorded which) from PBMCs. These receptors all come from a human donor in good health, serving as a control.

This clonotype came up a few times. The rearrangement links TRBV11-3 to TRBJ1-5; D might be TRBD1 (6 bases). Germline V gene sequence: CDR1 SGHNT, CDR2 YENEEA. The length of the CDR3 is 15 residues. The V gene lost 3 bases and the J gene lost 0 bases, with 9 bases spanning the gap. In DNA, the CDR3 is TGTGCCAGCAGCTTTGGGACAAATAGCAATCAGCCCCAGCATTTT. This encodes CASSFGTNSNQPQHF.

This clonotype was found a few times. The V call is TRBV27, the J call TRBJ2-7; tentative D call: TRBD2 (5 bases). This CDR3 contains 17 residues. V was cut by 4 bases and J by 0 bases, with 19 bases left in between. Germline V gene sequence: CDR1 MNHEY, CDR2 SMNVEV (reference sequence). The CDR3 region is CASSSNGGRAGSYEQYF. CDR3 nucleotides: TGTGCCAGCAGTTCGAATGGAGGTAGGGCAGGCTCCTACGAGCAGTACTTC.

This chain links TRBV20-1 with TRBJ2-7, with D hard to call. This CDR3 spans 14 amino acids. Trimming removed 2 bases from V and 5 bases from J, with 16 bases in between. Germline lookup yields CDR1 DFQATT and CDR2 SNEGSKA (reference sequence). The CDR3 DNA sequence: TGCAGTGCTAGAACTCTCGAAGACCTGAACGAGCAGTACTTC. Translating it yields CSARTLEDLNEQYF.

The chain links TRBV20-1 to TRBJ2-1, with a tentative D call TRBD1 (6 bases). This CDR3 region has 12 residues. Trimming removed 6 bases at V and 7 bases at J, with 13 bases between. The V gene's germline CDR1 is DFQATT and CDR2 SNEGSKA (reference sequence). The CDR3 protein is CSADTGFNEQFF. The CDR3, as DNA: TGCAGTGCAGACACAGGGTTTAATGAGCAGTTCTTC.

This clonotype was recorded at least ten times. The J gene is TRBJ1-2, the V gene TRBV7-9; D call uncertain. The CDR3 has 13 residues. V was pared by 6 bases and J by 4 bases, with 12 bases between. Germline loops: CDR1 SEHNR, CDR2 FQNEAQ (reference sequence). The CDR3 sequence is CASSLDGIYGYTF. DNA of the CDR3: TGTGCCAGCAGTTTGGACGGGATCTATGGCTACACCTTC.

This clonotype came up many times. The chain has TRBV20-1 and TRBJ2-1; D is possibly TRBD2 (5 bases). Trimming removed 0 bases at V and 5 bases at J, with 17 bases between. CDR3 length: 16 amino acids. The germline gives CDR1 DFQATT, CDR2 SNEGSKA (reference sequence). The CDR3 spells CSARDSNGVINNEQFF. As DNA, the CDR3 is TGCAGTGCTAGAGATTCAAACGGGGTGATAAACAATGAGCAGTTCTTC.

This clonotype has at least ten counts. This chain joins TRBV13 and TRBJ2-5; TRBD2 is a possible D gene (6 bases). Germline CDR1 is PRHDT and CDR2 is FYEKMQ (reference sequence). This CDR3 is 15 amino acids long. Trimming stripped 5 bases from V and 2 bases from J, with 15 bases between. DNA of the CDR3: TGTGCCAGCAGCACTTGGGAGCGGGCTCAAGAGACCCAGTACTTC. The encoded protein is CASSTWERAQETQYF. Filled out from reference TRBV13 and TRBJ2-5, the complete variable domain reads AAGVIQSPRHLIKEKRETATLKCYPIPRHDTVYWYQQGPGQDPQFLISFYEKMQSDKGSIPDRFSAQQFSDYHSELNMSSLELGDSALYFCASSTWERAQETQYFGPGTRLLVL.

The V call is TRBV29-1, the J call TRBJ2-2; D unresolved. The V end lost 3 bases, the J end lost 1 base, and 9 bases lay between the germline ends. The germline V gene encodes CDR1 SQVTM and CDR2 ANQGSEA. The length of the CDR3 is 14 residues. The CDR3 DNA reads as TGCAGCGTTGAGGTGCAGGAGAACACCGGGGAGCTGTTTTTT. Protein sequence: CSVEVQENTGELFF.

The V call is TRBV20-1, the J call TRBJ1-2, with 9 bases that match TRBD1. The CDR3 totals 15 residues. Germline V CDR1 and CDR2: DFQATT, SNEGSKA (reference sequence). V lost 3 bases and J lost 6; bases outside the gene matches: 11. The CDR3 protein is CSASGTGRTSDGYTF. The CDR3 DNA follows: TGCAGTGCTAGTGGGACAGGGAGGACCAGTGATGGCTACACCTTC.

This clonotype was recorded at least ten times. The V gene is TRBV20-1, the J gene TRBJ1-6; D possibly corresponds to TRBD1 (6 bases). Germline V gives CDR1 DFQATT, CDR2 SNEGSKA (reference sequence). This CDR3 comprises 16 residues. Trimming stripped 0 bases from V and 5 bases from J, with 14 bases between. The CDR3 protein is CSARDPESGDNSPLHF. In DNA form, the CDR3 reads TGCAGTGCTAGAGACCCCGAGTCAGGGGATAATTCACCCCTCCACTTT.

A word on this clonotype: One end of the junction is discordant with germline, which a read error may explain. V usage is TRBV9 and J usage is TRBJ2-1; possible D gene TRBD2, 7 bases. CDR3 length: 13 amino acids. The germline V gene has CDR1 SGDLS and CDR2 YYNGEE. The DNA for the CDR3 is TGTGCCGGCAGCCCCCGGGGGGCTAGTGAGCAGTTCTTC. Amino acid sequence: CAGSPRGASEQFF.

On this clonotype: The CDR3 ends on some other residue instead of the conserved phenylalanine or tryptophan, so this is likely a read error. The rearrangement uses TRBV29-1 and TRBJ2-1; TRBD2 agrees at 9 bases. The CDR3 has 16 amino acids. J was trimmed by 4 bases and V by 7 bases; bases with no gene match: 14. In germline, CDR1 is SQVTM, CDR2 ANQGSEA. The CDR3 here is CSARGGALKNYNEQFY. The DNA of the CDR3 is TGCAGCGCCCGCGGGGGGGCCCTCAAAAATTACAATGAGCAGTTCTAC.

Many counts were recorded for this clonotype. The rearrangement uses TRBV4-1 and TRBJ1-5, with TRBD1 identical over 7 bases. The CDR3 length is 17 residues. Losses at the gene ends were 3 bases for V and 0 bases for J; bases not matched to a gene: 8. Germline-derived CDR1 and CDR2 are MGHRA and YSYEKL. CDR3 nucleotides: TGCGCCAGCAGCCAGATCTTACAGGGGTCTAGCAATCAGCCCCAGCATTTT. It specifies CASSQILQGSSNQPQHF.

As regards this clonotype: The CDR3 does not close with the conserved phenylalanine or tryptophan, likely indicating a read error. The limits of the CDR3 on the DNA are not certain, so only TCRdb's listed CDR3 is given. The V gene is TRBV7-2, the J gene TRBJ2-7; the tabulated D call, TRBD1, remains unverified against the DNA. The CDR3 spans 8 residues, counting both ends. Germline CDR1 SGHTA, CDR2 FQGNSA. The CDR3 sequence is CASSHNPD.

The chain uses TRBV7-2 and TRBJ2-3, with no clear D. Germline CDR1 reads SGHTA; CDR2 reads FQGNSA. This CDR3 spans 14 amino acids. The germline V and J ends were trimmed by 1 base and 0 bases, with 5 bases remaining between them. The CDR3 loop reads CASSLGYSTDTQYF. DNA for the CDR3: TGTGCCAGCAGCTTAGGTTACAGCACAGATACGCAGTATTTT.

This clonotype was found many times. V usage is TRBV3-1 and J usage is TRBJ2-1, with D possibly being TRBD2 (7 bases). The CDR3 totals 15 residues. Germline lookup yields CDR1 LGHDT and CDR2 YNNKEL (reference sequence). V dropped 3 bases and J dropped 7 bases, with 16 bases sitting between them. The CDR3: CASSHTAGALNEQFF. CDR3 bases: TGTGCCAGCAGCCACACGGCGGGGGCGTTGAATGAGCAGTTCTTC.

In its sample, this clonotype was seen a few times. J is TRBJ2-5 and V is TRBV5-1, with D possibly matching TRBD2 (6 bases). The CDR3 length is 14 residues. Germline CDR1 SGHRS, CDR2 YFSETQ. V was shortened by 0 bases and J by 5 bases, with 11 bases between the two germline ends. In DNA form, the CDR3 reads TGCGCCAGCAGCTTGGGGGCGGGGACGGAGACCCAGTACTTC. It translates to CASSLGAGTETQYF.

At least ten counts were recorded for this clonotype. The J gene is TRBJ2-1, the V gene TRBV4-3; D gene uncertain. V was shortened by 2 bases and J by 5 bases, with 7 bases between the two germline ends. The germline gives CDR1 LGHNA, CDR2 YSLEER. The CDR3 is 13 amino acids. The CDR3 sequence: CASSQFRNNEQFF. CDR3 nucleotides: TGCGCCAGCAGCCAATTTAGGAACAATGAGCAGTTCTTC.

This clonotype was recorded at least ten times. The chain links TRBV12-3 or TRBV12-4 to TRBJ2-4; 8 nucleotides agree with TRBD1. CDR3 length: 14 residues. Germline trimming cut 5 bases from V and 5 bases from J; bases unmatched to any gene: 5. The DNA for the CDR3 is TGTGCCAGCAGTACGCCGGGACAGGAAAACATTCAGTACTTC. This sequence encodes CASSTPGQENIQYF.

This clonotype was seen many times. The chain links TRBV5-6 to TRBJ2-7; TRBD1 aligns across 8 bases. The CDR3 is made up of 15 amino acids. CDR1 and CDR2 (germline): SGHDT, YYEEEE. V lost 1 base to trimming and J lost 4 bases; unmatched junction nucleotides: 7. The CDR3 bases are TGTGCCAGCAGCTTGCCCCAAGGACAGGGTTACGAGCAGTACTTC. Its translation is CASSLPQGQGYEQYF.

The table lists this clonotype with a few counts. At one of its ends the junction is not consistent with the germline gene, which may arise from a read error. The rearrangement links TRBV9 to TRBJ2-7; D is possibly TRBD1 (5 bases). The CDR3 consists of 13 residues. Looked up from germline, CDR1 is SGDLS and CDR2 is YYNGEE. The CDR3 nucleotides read TGTGCCAGCAGCATAAGGACATCCTCCGAGCAGTACTTC. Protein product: CASSIRTSSEQYF.

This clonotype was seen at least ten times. CDR3 sequence: CSANGRGNSYEQYF. The CDR3 DNA sequence: TGCAGTGCTAACGGGCGGGGGAACTCCTACGAGCAGTACTTC. The chain uses TRBV20-1 and TRBJ2-7; 7 nucleotides agree with TRBD2. Germline V gene sequence: CDR1 DFQATT, CDR2 SNEGSKA (reference sequence). With 4 bases clipped from V and 0 bases from J, the junction kept 6 bases outside the gene matches. The CDR3 extends over 14 amino acids.

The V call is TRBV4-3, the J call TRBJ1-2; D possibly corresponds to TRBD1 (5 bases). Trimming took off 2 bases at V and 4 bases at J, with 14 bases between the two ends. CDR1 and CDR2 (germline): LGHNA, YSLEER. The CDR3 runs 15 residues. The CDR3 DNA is TGCGCCAGCAGCCAACAGGGAGTGAAGGGCTATGGCTACACCTTC. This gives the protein CASSQQGVKGYGYTF.

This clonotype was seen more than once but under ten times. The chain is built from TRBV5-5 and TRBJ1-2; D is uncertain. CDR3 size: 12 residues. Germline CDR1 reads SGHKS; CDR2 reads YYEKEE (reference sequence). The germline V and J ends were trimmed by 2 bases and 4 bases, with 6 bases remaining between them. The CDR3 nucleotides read TGTGCCAGCAGCTTCGACTCCTATGGCTACACCTTC. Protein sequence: CASSFDSYGYTF.

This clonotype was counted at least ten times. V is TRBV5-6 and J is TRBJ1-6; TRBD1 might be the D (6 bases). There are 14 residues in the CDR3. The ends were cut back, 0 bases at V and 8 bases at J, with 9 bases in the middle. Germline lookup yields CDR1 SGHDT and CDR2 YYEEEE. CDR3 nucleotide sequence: TGTGCCAGCAGCTTGGCGGGGGCTCATTCACCCCTCCACTTT. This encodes CASSLAGAHSPLHF.

The CDR3 nucleotides are TGTGCCAGTAGTATTGCGGACAGGTACAATGAGCAGTTCTTC. It codes for CASSIADRYNEQFF. The genes are TRBV19 and TRBJ2-1, with 7 positions matching TRBD1. V trimming: 3 bases; J trimming: 4 bases; junction bases outside the gene matches: 3. The CDR3 has 14 residues. Germline V gives CDR1 LNHDA, CDR2 SQIVND (reference sequence). The full variable domain, with the rest looked up from reference TRBV19 and TRBJ2-1, is DGGITQSPKYLFRKEGQNVTLSCEQNLNHDAMYWYRQDPGQGLRLIYYSQIVNDFQKGDIAEGYSVSREKKESFPLTVTSAQKNPTAFYLCASSIADRYNEQFFGPGTRLTVL.

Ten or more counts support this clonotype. CDR3 in amino acids: CSVEDLGGPSSLGYGYTF. DNA for the CDR3: TGCAGCGTTGAGGACCTTGGGGGGCCCAGTTCCCTTGGCTATGGCTACACCTTC. The V gene is TRBV29-1, the J gene TRBJ1-2, with D perhaps matching TRBD1 (6 bases). CDR3 size: 18 residues. Trimming took off 3 bases at V and 4 bases at J, with 27 bases between the two ends. Germline V gene sequence: CDR1 SQVTM, CDR2 ANQGSEA.

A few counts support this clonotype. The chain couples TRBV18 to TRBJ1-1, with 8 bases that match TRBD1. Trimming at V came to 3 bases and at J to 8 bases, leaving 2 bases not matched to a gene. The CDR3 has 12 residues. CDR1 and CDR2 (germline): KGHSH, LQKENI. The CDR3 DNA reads TGTGCCAGCTCACCTAGGGACAGGGAAGCTTTCTTT. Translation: CASSPRDREAFF.

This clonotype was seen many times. The CDR3 loop is CASSRVRDRGHNEQFF. The CDR3 DNA sequence: TGTGCCAGCAGTAGGGTGAGAGACAGGGGCCACAATGAGCAGTTCTTC. The chain carries TRBV6-1 and TRBJ2-1; the match to TRBD1 covers 8 bases. This CDR3 region has 16 residues. CDR1 and CDR2 (germline): MNHNS, SASEGT. V lost 5 bases and J lost 5; bases outside the gene matches: 11.

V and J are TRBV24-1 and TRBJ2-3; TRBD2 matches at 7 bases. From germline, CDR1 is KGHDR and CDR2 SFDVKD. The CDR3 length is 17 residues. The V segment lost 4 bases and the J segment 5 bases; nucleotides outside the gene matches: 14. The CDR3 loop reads CATSDSTNGGTKDTQYF. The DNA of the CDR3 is TGTGCCACCAGTGACTCGACTAACGGGGGGACCAAAGATACGCAGTATTTT.

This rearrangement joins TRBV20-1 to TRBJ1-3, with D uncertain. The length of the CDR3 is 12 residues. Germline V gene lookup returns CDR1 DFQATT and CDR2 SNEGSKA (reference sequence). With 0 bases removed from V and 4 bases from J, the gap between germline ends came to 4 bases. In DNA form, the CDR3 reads TGCAGTGCTAGAGATCTCGGAAACACCATATATTTT. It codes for CSARDLGNTIYF.